The sample holds a few counts of the clone carrying this TCR beta chain. The antigen is unknown. This record comes from a study of response to subunit inactivated influenza vaccine. This CDR3 has 14 residues. V lost 6 bases and J 7 bases, leaving 13 bases between the germline ends. Per germline, CDR1 MNHNS and CDR2 SASEGT. TCRdb processed the RT-PCR reads anew with MiXCR; each CDR3 protein has one entry. The sample records about 500,000 distinct CDR3 sequences, about 15% being singletons. Study outcomes and limitations: Authors suggested that a seasonal influenza vaccination recruits few new T cells each time.

This receptor was taken from a man between 45 and 75 years old who received an inactivated influenza vaccine. Sequenced material: CD4+ T cells sorted from PBMCs, taken roughly 24 months after vaccination. The chain joins TRBV6-1 to TRBJ1-6, with D possibly being TRBD1 (6 bases). The CDR3 is CASRTTGTNSPLHF. The DNA of the CDR3 is TGTGCCAGCAGGACTACCGGGACAAATTCACCCCTCCACTTT.